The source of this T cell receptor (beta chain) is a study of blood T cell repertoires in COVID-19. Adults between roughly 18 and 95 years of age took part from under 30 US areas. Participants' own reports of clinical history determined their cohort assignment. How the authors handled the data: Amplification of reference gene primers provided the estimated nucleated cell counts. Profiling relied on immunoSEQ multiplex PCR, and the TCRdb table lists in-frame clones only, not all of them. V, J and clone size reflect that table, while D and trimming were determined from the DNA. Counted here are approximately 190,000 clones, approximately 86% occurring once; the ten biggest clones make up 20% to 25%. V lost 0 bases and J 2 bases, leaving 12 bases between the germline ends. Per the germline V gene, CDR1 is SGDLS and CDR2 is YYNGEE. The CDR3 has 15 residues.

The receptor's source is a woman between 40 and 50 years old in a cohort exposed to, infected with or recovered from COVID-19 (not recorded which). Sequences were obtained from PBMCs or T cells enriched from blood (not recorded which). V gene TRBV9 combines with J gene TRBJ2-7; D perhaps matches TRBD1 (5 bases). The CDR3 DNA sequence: TGTGCCAGCAGCGTAGGTCCCACAGGAGCCTACGAGCAGTACTTC. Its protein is CASSVGPTGAYEQYF. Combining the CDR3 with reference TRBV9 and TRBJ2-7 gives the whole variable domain DSGVTQTPKHLITATGQRVTLRCSPRSGDLSVYWYQQSLDQGLQFLIQYYNGEERAKGNILERFSAQQFPDLHSELNLSSLELGDSALYFCASSVGPTGAYEQYFGPGTRLTVT.